This T cell receptor (beta chain) was recorded in a study of spatial heterogeneity in lung cancer. Whole-study context: Donation came from over 60 patients with untreated early-stage non-small cell lung cancer. Researchers sequenced follow-up PBMC samples if they had them, and these came a median of around two years after resection.

TCRdb analysed the 5' RACE reads with MiXCR anew, one entry per CDR3 protein. The top ten hold 15% to 20% of the sample, which has about 120,000 distinct CDR3 sequences, 9% to 15% seen once. This clonotype was recorded many times. Indicated time point: blood at routine non-recurrence follow-up after resection. Unsorted samples of tumor, nontumor lung or frozen PBMC had their whole RNA sequenced. The sequencing here drew on PBMCs, taken at follow-up. This receptor was taken from a male donor with early-stage non-small cell lung cancer.

Here the CDR3 DNA reads TGTGCCACCAGCAGAGACGGTCAGGGCTTACATCAGCCCCAGCATTTT. Translated: CATSRDGQGLHQPQHF. This chain uses TRBV15 with TRBJ1-5; D is possibly TRBD1 (5 bases). Per the germline V gene, CDR1 is LNHNV and CDR2 is YYDKDF (reference sequence). The ends were cut back, 0 bases at V and 5 bases at J, with 14 bases in the middle. This CDR3 is 16 amino acids long.